What follows is one T cell receptor (beta chain) and its context. Its antigen is unknown. A junction boundary mismatches the germline segment, possibly from a read error. This sample was taken from a study of tumor-infiltrating lymphocytes in primary liver carcinoma (dated by TCRdb to 2017 to 2019). With respect to the entire study: Of the five patients, three men and two women aged 30 to 69 years, four had hepatocellular carcinoma and one had combined HCC and intrahepatic cholangiocarcinoma. Agilent mRNA microarray profiling was performed on the 20 to 25 tumor region samples to relate TCRbeta repertoire diversity to the local molecular phenotype. Tumors of the five patients were stage T1-T3 N0M0 with maximum diameters of about 4.2 to 11 cm. Each sample produced about 3.5 to 7.5 million productive TCRbeta reads, and read depth showed no significant difference between tissue types. Technical replicate repertoires showed high reproducibility, with mean shared-clone rates about 0.86 and correlation coefficients above 0.95. A total of roughly 35 specimens from 5 patients, comprising some 25 tumor regions, 5 adjacent noncancerous liver tissues and 5 peripheral blood samples, were covered by TCRbeta repertoire sequencing. For each liver tumor, the study sampled five regions along with adjacent normal tissue and blood, and applied TCRbeta repertoire sequencing, expression microarrays and whole-exome sequencing.

TCRbeta-specific cDNA was reverse-transcribed from 500 ng total RNA using a constant-region primer and ProtoScript II reverse transcriptase. Construction of the TCRbeta libraries relied on three nested rounds of multiplex PCR, following a slightly modified ARM-PCR procedure. Each of the first two PCR rounds ran for 10 cycles and used multiplex TRBV1-TRBV30 forward primers together with a Cbeta reverse primer. Sample barcodes and Illumina adapters were attached in a final 25-cycle PCR using Deep VentR polymerase. Before sequencing, amplicons of 200-500 bp were purified from gel using a QIAquick gel extraction kit. TCRbeta amplicons were sequenced on an Illumina HiSeq 2500 with 250-bp paired-end reads. On the study's bioinformatics: Trimmomatic v0.33 was used to quality-trim the reads, and FLASH v1.2.11 was used to merge paired reads so that full CDR3 sequences could be recovered. V, D and J germline segments were assigned to the rearranged TCRbeta sequences using MiGEC v1.2.1b. VDJtools v1.0.0 computed clonotype statistics and Shannon-Wiener diversity indices. To reduce sampling bias, subsequent analyses other than the diversity analysis used only the 250 most abundant clonotypes in each sample. The public reads were quality trimmed at Q25 with fastp and then assembled into clones with MiXCR by TCRdb, keeping productive beta chains. CDR3 protein duplicates are merged, each entry listing the most common genes and DNA. The V and J calls, along with clone size, are taken from TCRdb and not from the paper's own processing. For this sample there are 50,000 to 70,000 distinct CDR3 sequences; less than 85% appear just once. The ten largest clones capture roughly three fifths of the sample.

The CDR3 starts with the cysteine, ends with the phenylalanine, and has 16 residues. Only the CDR3 DNA is retained, 48 bases long and in frame from the first base. The germline V gene yields LGHNA for CDR1 and YNFKEQ for CDR2. Without any cell sorting, total RNA and DNA were extracted together from 20-30 mg of bulk tissue using the AllPrep DNA/RNA mini kit. Between late 2015 and March 2016, about 5 patients in China with histopathologically diagnosed primary liver carcinoma had their tumors surgically resected. At the time of sampling, the patients were treatment-naive and had chronic HBV infection. Five spatially separated regions were sampled per tumor: superior, inferior, left-lateral and right-lateral poles, plus the tumor centre. According to histology, viable tumor cells made up more than 75% of every tumor sample. Fresh tumor and adjacent tissue pieces were bisected, with one half stored in RNAlater at -80 degrees C and the other half sent for histology.

The full study reports these points: Only roughly 8-25% of top clones appeared in all five regions of a tumor, which suggests that tumor-infiltrating T cells are spatially heterogeneous. Compared with blood, tumors had a significantly larger share of the repertoire taken up by the top 250 clones (p = 0.039). Only 4 or 5 patients were included in the study, and the authors note that the findings should be validated in a larger study. Because the samples were bulk and unsorted, CD4+ and CD8+ T cell repertoires could not be compared. Only the TCR beta chain was sequenced, which likely underestimates true repertoire diversity because unpaired alpha chains were not captured. Consistent with antigen-driven expansion, pairs of tumor regions showed higher repertoire overlap (mean about 36%) than either tumor-adjacent pairs (approximately 17%) or tumor-blood pairs (approximately 14%).

The source material was liver tumor tissue from sampling region 2. The cell subset or site label of this sample denotes: tumor region T2, inferior pole. The chain couples TRBV4-2 to TRBJ2-7, and 9 junction bases match TRBD2. The receptor comes from a man aged 35-49 years with primary liver carcinoma and hepatitis B virus infection. The bases are TGTGCCAGTAGCCAAGCGGCTAGCGGGGTTTCATGCGAGCAGTACTTC. The encoded protein is CASSQAASGVSCEQYF.